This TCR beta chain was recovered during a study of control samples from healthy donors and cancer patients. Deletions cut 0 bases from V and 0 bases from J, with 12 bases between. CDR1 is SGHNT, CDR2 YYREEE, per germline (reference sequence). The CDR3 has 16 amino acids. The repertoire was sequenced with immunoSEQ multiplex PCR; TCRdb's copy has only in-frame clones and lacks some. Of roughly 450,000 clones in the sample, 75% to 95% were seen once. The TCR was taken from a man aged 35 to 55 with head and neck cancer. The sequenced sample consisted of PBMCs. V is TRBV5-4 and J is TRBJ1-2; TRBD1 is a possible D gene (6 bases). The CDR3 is CASSLGTGTPNYGYTF. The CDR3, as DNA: TGTGCCAGCAGCTTGGGTACAGGGACACCTAACTATGGCTACACCTTC. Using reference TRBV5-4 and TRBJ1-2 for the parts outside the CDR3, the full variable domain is ETGVTQSPTHLIKTRGQQVTLRCSSQSGHNTVSWYQQALGQGPQFIFQYYREEENGRGNFPPRFSGLQFPNYSSELNVNALELDDSALYLCASSLGTGTPNYGYTFGSGTRLTVV.